Below are 2 T cell receptor beta chains sequenced from a single sample in a study of cytomegalovirus exposure and HLA in healthy donors. PCR amplification relied on 60 Vbeta primers (plus 13 Jbeta primers). Sequencing was performed with immunoSEQ multiplex PCR; in TCRdb, only in-frame clones are kept and a portion is missing. The repertoire holds around 150,000 clones, with about 70% as singletons. The sample comprised PBMCs. The source of these receptors is a man aged 35-49 years in good health and CMV-seronegative.

In regard to this clone: Other DNA variants within this sample encode the same CDR3. The chain is built from TRBV28 and TRBJ2-6, with a tentative D call TRBD1 (6 bases). The CDR3 totals 14 residues. CDR1 and CDR2 from the germline V gene are MDHEN and SYDVKM. The V end lost 5 bases, the J end lost 4 bases, and 9 bases lay between the germline ends. The CDR3 DNA sequence: TGTGCCAGCAGTACAGGGACAGGGGCCAACGTCCTGACTTTC. It specifies CASSTGTGANVLTF.

This clone was recorded only once. The chain has TRBV7-2 and TRBJ1-1; D gene uncertain. CDR3 length: 13 residues. Trimming left V 2 bases short and J 3 bases short, with 7 bases between. Germline V gene sequence: CDR1 SGHTA, CDR2 FQGNSA. Here the CDR3 DNA reads TGTGCCAGCAGCTTACAATCGGACACTGAAGCTTTCTTT. This sequence encodes CASSLQSDTEAFF.